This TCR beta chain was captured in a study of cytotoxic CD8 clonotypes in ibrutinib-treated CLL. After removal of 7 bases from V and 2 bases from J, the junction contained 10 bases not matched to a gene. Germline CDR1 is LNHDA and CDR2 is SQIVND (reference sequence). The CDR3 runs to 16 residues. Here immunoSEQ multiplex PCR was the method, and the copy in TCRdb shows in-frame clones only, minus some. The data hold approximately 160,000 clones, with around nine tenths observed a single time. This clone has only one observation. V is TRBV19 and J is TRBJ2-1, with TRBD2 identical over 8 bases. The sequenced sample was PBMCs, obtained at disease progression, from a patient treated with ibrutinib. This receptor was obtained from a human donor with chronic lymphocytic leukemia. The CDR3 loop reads CASIMRGAGAYNEQFF. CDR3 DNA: TGTGCCAGTATAATGAGAGGAGCGGGAGCCTACAATGAGCAGTTCTTC. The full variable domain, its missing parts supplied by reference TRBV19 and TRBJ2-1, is DGGITQSPKYLFRKEGQNVTLSCEQNLNHDAMYWYRQDPGQGLRLIYYSQIVNDFQKGDIAEGYSVSREKKESFPLTVTSAQKNPTAFYLCASIMRGAGAYNEQFFGPGTRLTVL.